Listed below are T cell receptor beta chains from one sample, sequenced in a study of T cells after yellow fever vaccination. TCRdb called the 5' RACE reads again in MiXCR, with one record for every CDR3 protein. The data contain about 250,000 distinct CDR3 sequences, approximately 3.8% of them singletons. Material: PBMCs, obtained 15 days after the yellow fever booster vaccination. The source is a man younger than 35 who received the YFV17D yellow fever vaccine. Both conserved end residues are part of each CDR3. Fields, in order: V gene, D gene, J gene, clone size, CDR3 DNA, CDR3 protein. D genes are given only for firm matches. A clone size is listed for some rows: how often the clone was seen (once, few, many), or a class if it is expanded.

>TRBV5-5|-|TRBJ1-1|many
TGTGCCAGCAGACGCGGACACCACCTTGACACTGAAGCTTTCTTT
CASRRGHHLDTEAFF
>TRBV28|-|TRBJ1-2|many
TGTGCCAGCAGTTCGGGGGGCAGAACTTATGGCTACACCTTC
CASSSGGRTYGYTF
>TRBV7-2|-|TRBJ2-1|many
TGTGCCAGCAGTCACGGGAGTTTCTCCTACAATGAGCAGTTCTTC
CASSHGSFSYNEQFF
>TRBV6-6|-|TRBJ1-1|many
TGTGCCAGCAGAACGGGAGGGATGAACACTGAAGCTTTCTTT
CASRTGGMNTEAFF
>TRBV4-3|-|TRBJ1-2|many
TGCGCCAGCAGCCAAGGGGATCAGTATGGCTACACCTTC
CASSQGDQYGYTF
>TRBV20-1|-|TRBJ1-2|many
TGCAGTGCCCCCGTTCGGGACAATAACTATGGCTACACCTTC
CSAPVRDNNYGYTF
>TRBV4-1|-|TRBJ2-7|many
TGCGCCAGCAGCCAACTGACGGGGATCCCCGAGCAGTACTTC
CASSQLTGIPEQYF
>TRBV6-5|-|TRBJ2-1|many
TGTGCCAGCAGGGTTAGGGGGACTGGCGAGCAGTTCTTC
CASRVRGTGEQFF
>TRBV3-1|-|TRBJ1-2|few
TGTGCCAGCAGCCAAGGTGCAGGGGTTAATCGAGGCTACACCTTC
CASSQGAGVNRGYTF
>TRBV2|-|TRBJ2-7|many
TGTGCCAGCAGTGAAGTCCCGAGGGGGAGCCAGTACTTC
CASSEVPRGSQYF
>TRBV7-2|-|TRBJ1-4|many
TGTGCCAGCTCTAGAGGGGGGCTACCTAATGAAAAACTGTTTTTT
CASSRGGLPNEKLFF
>TRBV9|TRBD2|TRBJ2-3|many
TGTGCCAGCAGTCTTGTAGCGGGGGGCACAGATACGCAGTATTTT
CASSLVAGGTDTQYF
>TRBV12-3/TRBV12-4|-|TRBJ1-2|many
TGTGCCAGCAGCAAAACACGAAACTATGGCTACACCTTC
CASSKTRNYGYTF
>TRBV6-2/TRBV6-3|-|TRBJ1-6|-
TGTGCCAGCAGCGAAGACTCTATTTCCTATAATTCACCCCTCCACTTT
CASSEDSISYNSPLHF
>TRBV29-1|-|TRBJ1-1|many
TGCAGCGCTATGGGGAACACTGAAGCTTTCTTT
CSAMGNTEAFF
>TRBV5-1|-|TRBJ1-1|many
TGCGCCAGCAGCTTGGAGGTGAACACTGAAGCTTTCTTT
CASSLEVNTEAFF
>TRBV27|-|TRBJ2-2|-
TGTGCCAGCAGAGCGGACTGGGGGCTTGGCGGGGAGCTGTTTTTT
CASRADWGLGGELFF
>TRBV7-2|-|TRBJ1-1|many
TGTGCCAGCAGCAGCTACAGGGCGCCCGATGAAGCTTTCTTT
CASSSYRAPDEAFF
>TRBV28|-|TRBJ1-4|few
TGTGCCAGCGGGGGGCTAAATGAAAAACTGTTTTTT
CASGGLNEKLFF
>TRBV4-3|-|TRBJ2-5|many
TGCGCCAGCAGCCTAAAGGGGGGGGTAGAGACCCAGTACTTC
CASSLKGGVETQYF
>TRBV20-1|-|TRBJ2-5|many
TGCAGTGCTCCCCGAGGGGGGGGCCGGGCAGAGACCCAGTACTTC
CSAPRGGGRAETQYF
>TRBV28|-|TRBJ2-7|many
TGTGCCAGCATGACGCCAGGGAGCTCCTACGAGCAGTACTTC
CASMTPGSSYEQYF
>TRBV7-9|TRBD2|TRBJ2-1|many
TGTGCCAGCAGTACTAACCAATATAGCGGGGGGAGCTCCTACAATGAGCAGTTCTTC
CASSTNQYSGGSSYNEQFF
>TRBV27|TRBD1|TRBJ2-4|many
TGTGCCAGCAGTTCACAGGGGGCGATGGACATTCAGTACTTC
CASSSQGAMDIQYF
>TRBV7-2|-|TRBJ2-3|many
TGTGCCAGCACCGACCCCCCCACAGATACGCAGTATTTT
CASTDPPTDTQYF
>TRBV13|-|TRBJ1-2|many
TGTGCCAGCAGCTTAGATCACGGACTCTATGGCTACACCTTC
CASSLDHGLYGYTF
>TRBV7-2|TRBD1|TRBJ2-3|many
TGCGCCAGCAGCCGGGACAGGGGCACAGATACGCAGTATTTT
CASSRDRGTDTQYF
>TRBV7-9|-|TRBJ1-1|many
TGTGCCAGCAGCTTAGCCTCGGGGAGTTGGGAAAACACTGAAGCTTTCTTT
CASSLASGSWENTEAFF
>TRBV7-3|TRBD1|TRBJ2-1|many
TGTGCCAGCAGCTTAACGTCCCTGGGACAGGGGGCGAAGAATGAGCAGTTCTTC
CASSLTSLGQGAKNEQFF
>TRBV19|-|TRBJ1-1|many
TGTGCCAGTAGTATATCTTGGACGGCTGAAGCTTTCTTT
CASSISWTAEAFF
>TRBV7-2|-|TRBJ2-6|many
TGTGCCAGCAGCTTAGTTGGGGGGCCTGGGGCCAACGTCCTGACTTTC
CASSLVGGPGANVLTF
>TRBV5-1|-|TRBJ2-2|many
TGCGCCAGCAGCTATACCTCAACCGGCGGGGAGCTGTTTTTT
CASSYTSTGGELFF
>TRBV12-3/TRBV12-4|TRBD2|TRBJ2-5|many
TGTGCCAGCAGTCCCGGGGCTAGCGGGGCCGGCGGAGAGACCCAGTACTTC
CASSPGASGAGGETQYF
>TRBV3-1|-|TRBJ2-1|many
TGTGCCAGCAGCCAAGATTTGCAGATCTACAATGAGCAGTTCTTC
CASSQDLQIYNEQFF
>TRBV7-3|-|TRBJ1-1|many
TGTGCCAGCAGCTTAAGGGCCAGAAACACTGAAGCTTTCTTT
CASSLRARNTEAFF
>TRBV11-2|-|TRBJ2-7|many
TGTGCCAGCAGCTCCGTTAGGGGCAGCCCGAGTCAGCAGTACTTC
CASSSVRGSPSQQYF
>TRBV7-9|TRBD1|TRBJ2-7|many
TGTGCCAGCAGCTACCCGGGACAGGGGTCCCACGAGCAGTACTTC
CASSYPGQGSHEQYF
>TRBV7-8|-|TRBJ1-1|many
TGTGCCAGCAATCAGGGCGAGACTGAAGCTTTCTTT
CASNQGETEAFF
>TRBV12-3/TRBV12-4|-|TRBJ2-1|many
TGTGCCAGCAGCAAAGCTTTGGGAGTGAAGGGGGGCAATGAGCAGTTCTTC
CASSKALGVKGGNEQFF
>TRBV6-2/TRBV6-3|TRBD2|TRBJ2-4|many
TGTGCCAGCAGTGGGACTAGCGGGGAAGGGGACATTCAGTACTTC
CASSGTSGEGDIQYF
>TRBV29-1|TRBD2|TRBJ2-3|many
TGCAGCGCCGTTAGCGGGGAGGGGGTTGATACGCAGTATTTT
CSAVSGEGVDTQYF
>TRBV6-5|TRBD1|TRBJ2-3|many
TGTGCCAGCAGTCTTTCCACAGGGGACCTAGGCACAGATACGCAGTATTTT
CASSLSTGDLGTDTQYF
>TRBV14|TRBD2|TRBJ2-3|many
TGTGCCAGCAGCCAAGACGCGGGGACTAGCGGGAGAGATACGCAGTATTTT
CASSQDAGTSGRDTQYF
>TRBV6-6|-|TRBJ1-5|many
TGTGCCAGCAGTTACCAGAGACCGAATAATCAGCCCCAGCATTTT
CASSYQRPNNQPQHF
>TRBV5-1|-|TRBJ2-6|many
TGCGCCAGCAGCTTGGCCACGGGTGTAAGTTCTGGGGCCAACGTCCTGACTTTC
CASSLATGVSSGANVLTF
>TRBV5-4|TRBD1|TRBJ2-3|many
TGTGCCAGCAGTCCGACAGGGGTGACAGATACGCAGTATTTT
CASSPTGVTDTQYF
>TRBV12-3/TRBV12-4|TRBD2|TRBJ2-3|-
TGTGCCAGCAGCCGCCTAGCGGGGTCCACAGATACGCAGTATTTT
CASSRLAGSTDTQYF
>TRBV9|TRBD2|TRBJ2-1|many
TGTGCCAGCAGCGTAGGAGCGGGGTACGACAATGAGCAGTTCTTC
CASSVGAGYDNEQFF
>TRBV4-3|-|TRBJ2-3|many
TGCGCCAGCAGATACTCCAGGGGCACCCTTGGCACAGATACGCAGTATTTT
CASRYSRGTLGTDTQYF
>TRBV12-3/TRBV12-4|TRBD2|TRBJ2-5|many
TGTGCCAGCAGTTTACTAGCGGGGGGGGCTCACTTTTCGGGAGAGACCCAGTACTTC
CASSLLAGGAHFSGETQYF
>TRBV19|TRBD1|TRBJ2-4|many
TGTGCCAGTAGTATGAGACCCGGACAGGGGGTCGCCAAAAACATTCAGTACTTC
CASSMRPGQGVAKNIQYF
>TRBV5-1|-|TRBJ2-5|many
TGCGCCAGCAGCTTGGTCGGGACGTCTTTGGAGACCCAGTACTTC
CASSLVGTSLETQYF
>TRBV6-1|TRBD1|TRBJ2-1|many
TGTGCCAGCATTGTGAACCCAGGGGGCGGCCGCTACAATGAGCAGTTCTTC
CASIVNPGGGRYNEQFF
>TRBV5-1|-|TRBJ1-1|many
TGCGCCAGCAGCTCGGGACCCCCACGGGACACTGAAGCTTTCTTT
CASSSGPPRDTEAFF
>TRBV7-7|-|TRBJ2-3|many
TGTGCTAGCAGCTTAGGAAGGGGCGCAGATACGCAGTATTTT
CASSLGRGADTQYF
>TRBV5-1|-|TRBJ2-1|many
TGCGCCAGCAGCTTCGGCCCGGACAATGAGCAGTTCTTC
CASSFGPDNEQFF
>TRBV13|TRBD2|TRBJ2-2|many
TGTGCCAGCAGCTCAGGGACTAGCGGGGACACCGGGGAGCTGTTTTTT
CASSSGTSGDTGELFF
>TRBV6-6|-|TRBJ1-1|many
TGTGCCAGCAGTGTACGGGACATACACACTGAAGCTTTCTTT
CASSVRDIHTEAFF
>TRBV27|-|TRBJ1-1|many
TGTGCCAGCACCGCCACCCGACGGTCGAACACTGAAGCTTTCTTT
CASTATRRSNTEAFF